This T cell receptor (beta chain) was sequenced during a study of monozygotic twins with inflammatory bowel disease. An amount of approximately 3,500 ng of total RNA was used for each TCR library. The team made cDNA by running eight separate reactions for each sample. TCRdb re-called the 5' RACE reads and catalogs CDR3 proteins one per entry, DNA excluded. The sample table sets out 150,000 to 200,000 distinct CDR3 sequences. Per the germline V gene, CDR1 is MNHNS and CDR2 is SASEGT. CDR3 length: 17 amino acids. Note on this clonotype: Its antigen is not known.

Study results and limitations: Against healthy co-twins, IBD patients had lower TCRbeta diversity (measured by inverse Simpson).

The source material was blood. The chain is built from TRBV6-1 and TRBJ2-7; as DNA is missing, the TRBD1 call by TCRdb cannot be tested. This receptor was obtained from a human donor with ulcerative colitis or Crohn's disease, or a healthy co-twin of an affected twin (not recorded which). This CDR3 is CASNQGARPRHVYEQYF.